This TCR beta chain was captured in a study of molecular identifiers for immune sequencing clone quantification. Looking at the study overall: With replicates, the RNA of roughly 21,000 or 96,000 naive CD8 cells was split five ways and four were sequenced. Study-level results: Barcode-sharing identical TCR molecules could underestimate highly expanded clone sizes. Beyond 20 RNA copies, clones held over 98% of effector molecules, compared with under 1% in naive cells. Investigators reportedly could detect spiked Jurkat TCR RNA from one cell among approximately 930,000 naive cells.

With respect to this clonotype: What it binds is not known.

TCRdb reprocessed the PCR reads via MiXCR and lists one record per CDR3 protein. This table holds more than 95,000 distinct CDR3 sequences, roughly 26% found once. CDR1 is MNHEY and CDR2 is SMNVEV in the germline V gene (reference sequence). Trimming stripped 3 bases from V and 6 bases from J, with 17 bases between. This CDR3 is 15 amino acids long. The sample taken for sequencing was naive CD8+ T cells from blood, with Jurkat cell RNA spiked in. Subset: FACS-sorted CD8+CD4-CCR7+CD45RA+ naive T cells. The receptor was isolated from a human donor in good health. Some libraries in this study had Jurkat cell RNA spiked in. The chain links TRBV27 to TRBJ1-2, with D maybe TRBD1 (5 bases). The CDR3 sequence is CASSFDRDRANGYTF. CDR3 DNA: TGTGCCAGCAGTTTTGACAGAGATCGGGCTAATGGCTACACCTTC.